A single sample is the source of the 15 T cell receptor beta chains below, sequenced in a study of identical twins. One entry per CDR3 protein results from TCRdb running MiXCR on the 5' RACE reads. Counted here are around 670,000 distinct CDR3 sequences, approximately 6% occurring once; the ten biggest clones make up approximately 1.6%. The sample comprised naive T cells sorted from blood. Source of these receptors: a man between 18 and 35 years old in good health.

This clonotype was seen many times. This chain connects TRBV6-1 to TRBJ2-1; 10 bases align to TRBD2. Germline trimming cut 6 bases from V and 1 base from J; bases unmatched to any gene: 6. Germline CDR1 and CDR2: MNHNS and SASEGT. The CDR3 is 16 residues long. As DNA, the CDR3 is TGTGCCAGCAGACCCCCGGGACTAGCGTCCTACAATGAGCAGTTCTTC. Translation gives CASRPPGLASYNEQFF.

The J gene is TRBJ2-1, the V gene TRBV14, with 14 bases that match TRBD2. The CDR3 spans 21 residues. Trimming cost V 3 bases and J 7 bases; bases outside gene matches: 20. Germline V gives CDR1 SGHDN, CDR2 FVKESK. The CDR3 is CASSQADITGTSGGLRNEQFF. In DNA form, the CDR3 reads TGTGCCAGCAGCCAGGCTGACATTACCGGGACTAGCGGGGGCCTTCGGAATGAGCAGTTCTTC.

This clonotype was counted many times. The DNA for the CDR3 is TGCGCCAGCAGCTTGTCCGGTTACGGTGGAAACACCATATATTTT. Its protein is CASSLSGYGGNTIYF. This sequence joins TRBV5-1 and TRBJ1-3; unclear D gene. CDR1 SGHRS and CDR2 YFSETQ come from the germline V gene. Trimming took 1 base from V and 3 from J, leaving 11 bases between them. The CDR3 runs to 15 residues.

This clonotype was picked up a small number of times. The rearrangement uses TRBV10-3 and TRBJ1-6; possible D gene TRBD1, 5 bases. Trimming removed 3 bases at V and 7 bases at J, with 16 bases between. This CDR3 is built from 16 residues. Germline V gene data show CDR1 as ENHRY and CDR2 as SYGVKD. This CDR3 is CAISDLPQGTNSPLHF. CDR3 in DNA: TGTGCCATCAGTGATCTTCCCCAGGGCACCAATTCACCCCTCCACTTT.

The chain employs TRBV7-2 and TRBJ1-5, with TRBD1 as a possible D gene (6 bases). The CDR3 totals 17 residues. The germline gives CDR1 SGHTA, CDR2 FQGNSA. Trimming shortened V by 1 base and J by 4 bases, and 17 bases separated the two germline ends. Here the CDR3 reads CASSLVAGARGNQPQHF. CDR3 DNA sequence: TGTGCCAGCAGCTTAGTAGCGGGGGCGCGGGGGAATCAGCCCCAGCATTTT.

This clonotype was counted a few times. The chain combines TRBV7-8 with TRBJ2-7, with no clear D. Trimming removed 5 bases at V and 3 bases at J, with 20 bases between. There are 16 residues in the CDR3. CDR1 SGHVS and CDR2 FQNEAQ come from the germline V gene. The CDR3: CASSPTRVRLYYEQYV. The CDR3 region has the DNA TGTGCCAGCAGCCCCACACGAGTCCGACTGTACTACGAGCAGTACGTC.

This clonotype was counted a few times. The CDR3 reads CASSQGVKVHEQYF. CDR3 DNA: TGTGCCAGCAGCCAAGGTGTCAAGGTACACGAGCAGTACTTC. V and J are TRBV4-2 and TRBJ2-7; the D is unclear. Looked up from germline, CDR1 is LGHNA and CDR2 is YNFKEQ. This CDR3 comprises 14 residues. The V and J ends lost 1 base and 5 bases respectively, with 12 bases between them.

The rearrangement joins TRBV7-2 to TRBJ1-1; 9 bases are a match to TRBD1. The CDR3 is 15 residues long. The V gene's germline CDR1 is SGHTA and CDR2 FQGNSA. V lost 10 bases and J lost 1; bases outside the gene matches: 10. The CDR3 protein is CAKIQGARTNTEAFF. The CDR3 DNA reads TGTGCCAAGATACAGGGGGCGCGTACGAACACTGAAGCTTTCTTT.

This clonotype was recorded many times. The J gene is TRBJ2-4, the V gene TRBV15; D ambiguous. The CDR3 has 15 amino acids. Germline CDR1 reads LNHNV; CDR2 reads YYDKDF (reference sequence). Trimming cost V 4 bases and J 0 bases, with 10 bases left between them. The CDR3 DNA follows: TGTGCCACCAGCACCGGGCGAGTAGCCAAAAACATTCAGTACTTC. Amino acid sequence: CATSTGRVAKNIQYF.

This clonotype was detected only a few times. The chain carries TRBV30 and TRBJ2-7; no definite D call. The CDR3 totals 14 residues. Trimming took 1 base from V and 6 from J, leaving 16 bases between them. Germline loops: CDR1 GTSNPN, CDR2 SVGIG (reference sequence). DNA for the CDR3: TGTGCCTGGAGTGGGAGAACTGCCCTGACCGAGCAGTACGTC. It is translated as CAWSGRTALTEQYV.

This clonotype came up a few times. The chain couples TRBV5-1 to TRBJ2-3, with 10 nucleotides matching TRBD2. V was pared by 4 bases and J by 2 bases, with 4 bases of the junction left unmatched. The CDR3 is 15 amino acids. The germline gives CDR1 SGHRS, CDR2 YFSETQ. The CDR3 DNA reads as TGCGCCAGCAGCACACTAGCGGGAACCACAGATACGCAGTATTTT. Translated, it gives CASSTLAGTTDTQYF.

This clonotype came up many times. The CDR3 loop reads CASSESGADTQYF. As DNA, the CDR3 is TGTGCCAGCAGTGAATCCGGGGCAGATACGCAGTATTTT. The chain carries TRBV25-1 and TRBJ2-3; possibly TRBD2 for D (5 bases). This CDR3 has 13 residues. V was clipped by 1 base and J by 4 bases, with 6 bases between them. In germline, CDR1 is MGHDK, CDR2 SYGVNS.

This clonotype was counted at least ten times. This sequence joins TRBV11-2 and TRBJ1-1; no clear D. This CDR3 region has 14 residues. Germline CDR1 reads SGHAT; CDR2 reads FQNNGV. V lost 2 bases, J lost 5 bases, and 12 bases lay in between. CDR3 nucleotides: TGTGCCAGCAGCTTATCTCGCCTGGGGACTGAAGCTTTCTTT. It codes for CASSLSRLGTEAFF.

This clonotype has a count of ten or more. The CDR3 is CASSLDRTVNTEAFF. The CDR3 DNA is TGTGCCAGCAGCTTAGATAGGACAGTGAACACTGAAGCTTTCTTT. This rearrangement joins TRBV7-9 to TRBJ1-1; weak D call: TRBD1 (6 bases). This CDR3 spans 15 amino acids. In germline, CDR1 is SEHNR, CDR2 FQNEAQ (reference sequence). Trimming pared 1 base from V and 0 bases from J, leaving 9 bases between.

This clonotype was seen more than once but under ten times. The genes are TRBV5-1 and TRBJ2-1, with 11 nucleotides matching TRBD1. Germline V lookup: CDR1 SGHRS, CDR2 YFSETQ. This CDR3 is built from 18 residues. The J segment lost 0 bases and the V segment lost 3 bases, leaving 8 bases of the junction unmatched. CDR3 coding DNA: TGCGCCAGCAGCTCCGGGACAGGGGGTCCGAGCTCCTACAATGAGCAGTTCTTC. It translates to CASSSGTGGPSSYNEQFF.